A single sample gave rise to the 21 T cell receptor beta chains below, sequenced in a study of blood T cell repertoires in COVID-19. Method: immunoSEQ multiplex PCR; TCRdb's copy keeps in-frame clones and lacks some. The sample consists of roughly 230,000 clones, roughly 80% of them appearing once. The sample consisted of peripheral blood. The receptors here all came from a woman older than 75 with COVID-19, enrolled during active disease.

The count of this clone is one. This sequence joins TRBV6-6 and TRBJ1-3; D ambiguous. The germline V and J ends were trimmed by 8 bases and 0 bases, with 8 bases remaining between them. The CDR3 consists of 13 residues. Per germline, CDR1 MNHNY and CDR2 SVGAGI (reference sequence). The CDR3 sequence: CASGPLSGNTIYF. Here the CDR3 DNA reads TGTGCCAGCGGCCCTCTCTCTGGAAACACCATATATTTT.

This chain connects TRBV7-2 to TRBJ2-5; the D gene is possibly TRBD1 (5 bases). This CDR3 is built from 12 residues. Trimming pared 4 bases from V and 5 bases from J, leaving 8 bases between. Per the germline V gene, CDR1 is SGHTA and CDR2 is FQGNSA. The CDR3 DNA reads TGTGCCAGCAGCTCAGGGTGGGAGACCCAGTACTTC. Amino acids: CASSSGWETQYF.

The chain recombines TRBV28 with TRBJ1-4; D call uncertain. Germline CDR1 and CDR2: MDHEN and SYDVKM. Trimming removed 6 bases from V and 12 bases from J, with 14 bases in between. This CDR3 is 12 amino acids long. CDR3 residues: CASRSRVGELFF. CDR3 bases: TGTGCCAGCAGGTCGAGGGTCGGGGAACTGTTTTTT.

This clone was observed once. The rearrangement links TRBV7-9 to TRBJ2-7, with 7 bases lining up with TRBD1. The junction had 6 bases not matched to a gene; V was cut back by 1 base and J by 3 bases. The CDR3 sequence is 15 residues long. Germline loops: CDR1 SEHNR, CDR2 FQNEAQ (reference sequence). DNA of the CDR3: TGTGCCAGCAGCTTAGGCCCGGGACAGTACTACGAGCAGTACTTC. Amino acid sequence: CASSLGPGQYYEQYF.

This clone was picked up a small number of times. The rearrangement links TRBV28 to TRBJ1-3, with D unresolved. Looked up from germline, CDR1 is MDHEN and CDR2 is SYDVKM. This CDR3 spans 13 amino acids. V gave up 3 bases and J gave up 4 bases, with 7 bases separating them. The CDR3 region has the DNA TGTGCCAGCAGTTTCGTGGCCGGAAACACCATATATTTT. It translates to CASSFVAGNTIYF.

This sequence joins TRBV7-2 and TRBJ2-1; D may be TRBD2 (6 bases). Trimming took 6 bases from V and 1 from J, leaving 13 bases between them. The CDR3 extends over 15 amino acids. The germline CDR1 and CDR2 sequences are SGHTA and FQGNSA. The CDR3: CASSLTGESYNEQFF. For the CDR3, the DNA is TGTGCCAGCAGTTTGACGGGGGAGTCCTACAATGAGCAGTTCTTC.

The chain couples TRBV27 to TRBJ1-2, with a weak D call TRBD1 (6 bases). CDR1 and CDR2 from the germline V gene are MNHEY and SMNVEV (reference sequence). The CDR3 covers 14 residues. V dropped 6 bases and J dropped 1 base, with 12 bases sitting between them. The chain's CDR3 is CASSTGIFNYGYTF. The CDR3, as DNA: TGTGCCAGCAGCACAGGGATTTTTAACTATGGCTACACCTTC.

The table lists this clone with a count of one. J is TRBJ2-5 and V is TRBV6-2 or TRBV6-3; TRBD2 agrees at 8 bases. Per the germline V gene, CDR1 is MNHEY and CDR2 is SVGEGT. The CDR3 extends over 12 amino acids. V was pared by 2 bases and J by 7 bases, with 0 bases of the junction left unmatched. As DNA, the CDR3 is TGTGCCAGCAGTTACCTAGCGGGGACCCAGTACTTC. Protein: CASSYLAGTQYF.

The chain couples TRBV4-2 to TRBJ1-2, with a weak D call TRBD1 (6 bases). V lost 0 bases, J lost 4 bases, and 12 bases lay in between. Germline lookup yields CDR1 LGHNA and CDR2 YNFKEQ. The CDR3 has 15 amino acids. CDR3 DNA sequence: TGTGCCAGCAGCCAAGAGACAGGAGCCTTCTATGGCTACACCTTC. Protein product: CASSQETGAFYGYTF.

The gene calls are TRBV7-6 and TRBJ2-1, with D maybe TRBD1 (6 bases). The CDR3 loop spans 14 amino acids. The germline V gene encodes CDR1 SGHVS and CDR2 FNYEAQ. The V and J ends lost 5 bases and 5 bases respectively, with 13 bases between them. The CDR3 is CASSQSGQNNEQFF. CDR3 nucleotides: TGTGCCAGCAGCCAATCCGGACAGAACAATGAGCAGTTCTTC.

The chain is built from TRBV30 and TRBJ2-7; D is unclear. Germline V gene lookup returns CDR1 GTSNPN and CDR2 SVGIG (reference sequence). V lost 5 bases and J lost 1, with 9 bases in between. CDR3 length: 12 residues. The CDR3 region is CAWGKLSYEQYF. CDR3 nucleotides: TGTGCCTGGGGCAAACTATCCTACGAGCAGTACTTC.

The chain joins TRBV6-5 to TRBJ1-1; D might be TRBD1 (6 bases). Trimming removed 2 bases at V and 3 bases at J, with 16 bases between. Germline V lookup: CDR1 MNHEY, CDR2 SVGAGI. The length of the CDR3 is 16 residues. The CDR3 region is CASSYPRWGQYTEAFF. CDR3 coding DNA: TGTGCCAGCAGTTACCCCCGTTGGGGGCAGTACACTGAAGCTTTCTTT.

This sequence joins TRBV18 and TRBJ2-1; D perhaps matches TRBD1 (6 bases). The V end was cut by 3 bases, the J end by 4 bases, with 13 bases between. The CDR3 spans 15 residues. CDR1 is KGHSH and CDR2 is LQKENI in the germline V gene. The CDR3 DNA reads as TGTGCCAGCTCACCCCTGGACAGTGGGTACAATGAGCAGTTCTTC. This sequence encodes CASSPLDSGYNEQFF.

The gene calls are TRBV5-1 and TRBJ1-2; D uncertain. Trimming removed 5 bases from V and 4 bases from J, with 12 bases in between. Per the germline V gene, CDR1 is SGHRS and CDR2 is YFSETQ. CDR3 length equals 13 residues. Written as DNA, the CDR3 is TGCGCCAGCAGGCACGAGAGCACCTATGGCTACACCTTC. Translated: CASRHESTYGYTF.

The chain recombines TRBV10-3 with TRBJ2-3; TRBD1 matches at 8 bases. CDR1 is ENHRY, CDR2 SYGVKD, per germline. This CDR3 is built from 16 residues. V was clipped by 7 bases and J by 2 bases; unmatched bases: 11. CDR3 in DNA: TGTGCCATCACTTTAGGACAGGGCACTACCACAGATACGCAGTATTTT. It specifies CAITLGQGTTTDTQYF.

This CDR3 reads CASGMDRDSPLHF. DNA of the CDR3: TGTGCCAGCGGTATGGACAGAGATTCACCCCTCCACTTT. The chain joins TRBV2 to TRBJ1-6, with D possibly being TRBD1 (6 bases). Deletions cut 8 bases from V and 8 bases from J, with 13 bases between. Germline loops: CDR1 SNHLY, CDR2 FYNNEI. The CDR3 is 13 amino acids.

This clone occurred a few times. The V gene is TRBV30, the J gene TRBJ1-3; 7 bases match TRBD1. The J segment lost 6 bases and the V segment lost 2 bases, leaving 4 bases of the junction unmatched. Germline assignment: CDR1 GTSNPN and CDR2 SVGIG (reference sequence). The CDR3 is 13 residues long. CDR3 sequence reads: CAWSTQGVNTIYF. DNA for the CDR3: TGTGCCTGGAGTACGCAGGGGGTAAACACCATATATTTT.

The chain has TRBV28 and TRBJ1-4, with 7 positions matching TRBD1. CDR1 is MDHEN and CDR2 is SYDVKM in the germline V gene. This CDR3 region has 14 residues. The ends lost 4 bases at V and 4 bases at J; junction bases unmatched: 3. The CDR3 nucleotides are TGTGCCAGCAGTTCGACAGGGTTTAATGAAAAACTGTTTTTT. Translated: CASSSTGFNEKLFF.

J is TRBJ1-1 and V is TRBV3-1 (or the pseudogene TRBV3-2), with a weak D call TRBD1 (5 bases). Germline lookup yields CDR1 LGHDT and CDR2 YNNKEL (reference sequence). V shed 4 bases and J shed 1 base, with 10 bases lying between them. This CDR3 is 14 amino acids long. The CDR3 coding sequence is TGTGCCAGCAGCCGGGGACTGGGGAACACTGAAGCTTTCTTT. Protein sequence: CASSRGLGNTEAFF.

The V gene is TRBV7-2, the J gene TRBJ1-2, with D tentatively TRBD1 (5 bases). Looked up from germline, CDR1 is SGHTA and CDR2 is FQGNSA. The CDR3 totals 15 residues. Trimming shortened V by 0 bases and J by 3 bases, and 11 bases separated the two germline ends. The CDR3 DNA is TGTGCCAGCAGCTTAGCGTCGACAGCTGACTATGGCTACACCTTC. It yields the protein CASSLASTADYGYTF.

Notes on this clone: Germline and junction disagree at one end, which may indicate a read error. This chain uses TRBV7-7 with TRBJ2-5; D might be TRBD2 (6 bases). Germline CDR1 reads SSHAT; CDR2 reads FNYEAQ (reference sequence). The CDR3 consists of 13 residues. The CDR3 DNA sequence: TGTGCCAGCAGCTTAGGGTTGGGAGGACCTTTGAACTTC. It encodes CASSLGLGGPLNF.